This TCR beta chain emerged from a study of T-cell memory formation after mild COVID-19 (dated by TCRdb to the early 2020s). Concerning the study at large: TCR sequence clusters from the two donors were largely donor specific. Two young, previously healthy adult volunteers made up the cohort, one male and one female. In two donors, T-cell clones that expanded and contracted after mild COVID-19 were followed by sequencing TCRalpha and TCRbeta repertoires longitudinally. General conclusions and limits of the study: Contracting CD4+ clones turned up mainly in the CM and EM memory subsets, whereas EMRA was where CD8+ clones were enriched. Clones that contracted from day 15 to 85 showed balanced CD4/CD8 phenotypes, whereas a second wave of clones that expanded from day 15 to 37 leaned towards CD4+. Some responding clones were detected in pre-infection memory, which suggested that pre-existing cross-reactive memory T cells had joined the SARS-CoV-2 response. Only a couple of mild cases were covered in the study, and larger cohorts including severe cases with pre-infection samples were considered necessary. SARS-CoV-2 specificity of the second-wave clones peaking on day 37 was not confirmed.

Ficoll-Paque density gradient centrifugation was used to isolate PBMCs. TCRdb lists the instrument as Illumina NovaSeq 6000. cDNA libraries for TCRalpha and TCRbeta were prepared by 5'RACE using constant-segment primers, with sample barcodes and unique molecular identifiers added. RNA was extracted from every sample with Trizol reagent. Libraries were amplified in two PCR steps, with a second sample barcode and Illumina TruSeq adapters added in the second step. Sequencing of libraries was performed on an Illumina NovaSeq with 2 x 150 bp paired-end reads. In the authors' own workflow: Reads were demultiplexed and collapsed into UMI-guided consensus sequences with migec v1.2.7. With mixcr v2.1.11, UMI consensuses were aligned to TRA and TRB V and J templates and assembled into clonotypes. A clonotype was counted as expanded or contracted only when both edgeR and NoisET called the clonotype significant, with the noise models trained on biological replicates. For edgeR calls, the thresholds were a false discovery rate-adjusted p below 0.01 and a log2 fold-change of 1. As an exploratory analysis of dynamics, PCA with hierarchical clustering was applied to max-normalized trajectories of the 1000 most abundant clonotypes. Each responding clone was given a CD4 or CD8 phenotype based on the CD4+ and CD8+ repertoires, which had been sequenced separately. The public reads were quality trimmed at Q25 with fastp and then assembled into clones with MiXCR by TCRdb, keeping productive beta chains. Every CDR3 protein is listed once, alongside the most common genes and DNA of its rows. TCRdb assigned the V and J calls; the authors' analysis was not used. The sample table holds roughly 500,000 distinct CDR3 sequences, of which over 20% were seen once. Roughly an eighth of the sample is taken by the ten largest.

A word on this clonotype: Its antigen is currently not known. No per-base quality is available; no much larger clone lies one base away.

Germline trimming amounts to 4 bases on V and 14 bases on J, with 11 as the count of junction bases outside the gene matches. Per the germline V gene, SGDLS is the CDR1 and YYNGEE is the CDR2. The CDR3 holds 13 amino acids from the cysteine to the phenylalanine. CDR3 DNA only is kept here, 39 bases in frame from base 1. The sequence is built from TRBV9 and TRBJ1-4; TRBD1 agrees with 7 junctional bases. Sequences were obtained from PBMCs or a T cell subset sorted from them (not recorded which). The TCR sequence derives from an adult woman who had mild COVID-19 (a few samples of this study predate the infection). The sample titles of this study are shuffled in the database, so cell type and time point are left out; the donor was told from shared clones. The bases are TGTGCCAGCAGCACACAGACAGGGAGACGGCTGTTTTTT. Translated, this gives CASSTQTGRRLFF.